A selection of T cell receptor beta chains follows, all from one sample in a study of early T cells in non-severe SARS-CoV-2 infection. A single record per CDR3 protein comes from TCRdb applying MiXCR to the 5' RACE reads. The top ten clones hold 24% of a sample with tens of thousands of distinct CDR3 sequences, under 8% of them seen once. The sequences come from whole blood, collected at baseline. All receptors derive from an adult who was a healthcare worker with PCR-confirmed SARS-CoV-2 infection or an uninfected control (not recorded which). Both conserved end residues are part of each CDR3. Each record gives: J gene, D gene, clone size, V gene, CDR3 protein, CDR3 DNA. The D gene is left open where the match is weak. Clone size, where shown, is once, few, many, or a class for clones that have expanded.

J: TRBJ2-3
D: NA
size: NA
V: TRBV24-1
CDR3: CATSDPAAGSSTDTQYF
DNA: TGTGCCACCAGTGATCCAGCTGCGGGGTCTAGCACAGATACGCAGTATTTT

J: TRBJ1-2
D: NA
size: many
V: TRBV4-2
CDR3: CASSQDFRGQSGYTF
DNA: TGTGCCAGCAGCCAAGATTTTCGGGGGCAGTCAGGCTACACCTTC

J: TRBJ2-7
D: TRBD2
size: many
V: TRBV27
CDR3: CASSPSTSGYEQYF
DNA: TGTGCCAGCAGTCCCTCGACTAGCGGCTACGAGCAGTACTTC

J: TRBJ1-5
D: NA
size: many
V: TRBV4-2
CDR3: CASSPHWAVNQPQHF
DNA: TGTGCCAGCAGCCCCCACTGGGCAGTCAATCAGCCCCAGCATTTT

J: TRBJ1-5
D: NA
size: few
V: TRBV4-1
CDR3: CASSDTGFDNQPQHF
DNA: TGCGCCAGCAGCGACACAGGGTTCGACAATCAGCCCCAGCATTTT

J: TRBJ1-3
D: TRBD1
size: NA
V: TRBV2
CDR3: CASRSGQESSGNTIYF
DNA: TGTGCCAGCAGGAGCGGACAGGAGAGCTCTGGAAACACCATATATTTT

J: TRBJ2-5
D: NA
size: NA
V: TRBV4-1
CDR3: CASSQEGLQNGETQYF
DNA: TGCGCCAGCAGCCAAGAAGGACTCCAGAACGGAGAGACCCAGTACTTC

J: TRBJ1-2
D: NA
size: many
V: TRBV28
CDR3: CASSRPGIRYGYTF
DNA: TGTGCCAGCAGCCGGCCAGGGATTCGGTATGGCTACACCTTC

J: TRBJ2-7
D: NA
size: many
V: TRBV6-5
CDR3: CASSNGKAYEQYF
DNA: TGTGCCAGCAGCAACGGAAAAGCCTACGAGCAGTACTTC

J: TRBJ2-7
D: NA
size: NA
V: TRBV28
CDR3: CASSLSRYEQYF
DNA: TGTGCCAGCAGTTTATCTCGGTACGAGCAGTACTTC

J: TRBJ2-1
D: NA
size: many
V: TRBV20-1
CDR3: CSARVIEQFF
DNA: TGCAGTGCTCGTGTAATCGAGCAGTTCTTC

J: TRBJ1-3
D: NA
size: NA
V: TRBV4-3
CDR3: CASSQDSGEGNTIYF
DNA: TGCGCCAGCAGCCAAGATTCAGGGGAGGGAAACACCATATATTTT

J: TRBJ2-1
D: NA
size: many
V: TRBV12-3/TRBV12-4
CDR3: CASSPTAPGEGEQFF
DNA: TGTGCCAGCAGCCCGACAGCGCCCGGGGAAGGGGAGCAGTTCTTC

J: TRBJ1-3
D: NA
size: many
V: TRBV28
CDR3: CASSLLPSGNTIYF
DNA: TGTGCCAGCAGTCTCCTCCCATCTGGAAACACCATATATTTT

J: TRBJ1-2
D: NA
size: many
V: TRBV28
CDR3: CASSFPLGAANYGYTF
DNA: TGTGCCAGCAGTTTCCCCCTCGGGGCCGCTAACTATGGCTACACCTTC

J: TRBJ1-1
D: NA
size: few
V: TRBV2
CDR3: CASSESWERAEAFF
DNA: TGTGCCAGCAGTGAAAGCTGGGAACGGGCTGAAGCTTTCTTT

J: TRBJ2-7
D: TRBD2
size: many
V: TRBV6-5
CDR3: CASSLAGSYEQYF
DNA: TGTGCCAGCAGTCTAGCGGGCTCCTACGAGCAGTACTTC

J: TRBJ1-5
D: NA
size: many
V: TRBV6-2/TRBV6-3
CDR3: CASSSPKDSNQPQHF
DNA: TGTGCCAGCAGTTCGCCTAAGGACAGCAATCAGCCCCAGCATTTT

J: TRBJ2-7
D: TRBD2
size: many
V: TRBV4-1
CDR3: CASSQEGTSGPFYEQYF
DNA: TGCGCCAGCAGCCAAGAAGGGACTAGCGGGCCCTTCTACGAGCAGTACTTC